The clone carrying this TCR beta chain was detected only once. The antigen is unknown. At one boundary the junction diverges from the germline segment, which might be a read error. Germline lookup yields CDR1 SGHTA and CDR2 FQGNSA. The CDR3 consists of 16 residues. The data originate from a study of cytomegalovirus exposure and HLA in healthy donors. Broader study findings: Per a prior analysis, the majority of TCR beta V segments were productive roughly 87% or roughly 30% of the time. Later work showed greater clonal expansion in HLA-associated TCR beta chains than in equally common others. Investigators reported 150 to 200 TCR beta chains as tied to cytomegalovirus.

Unrecorded immune exposure was likely among donors, who were nominally healthy when sampled. Use of 60 Vbeta and 13 Jbeta primers characterized the PCR. The table came from immunoSEQ multiplex PCR; TCRdb's copy has only in-frame clones and leaves some out. Counted here are around 200,000 clones, 75% to 90% occurring once; the ten biggest clones make up over 1.5%. The chain is built from TRBV7-2 and TRBJ2-3; 12 nucleotides agree with TRBD2. The specimen sequenced was PBMCs. The clonotype originates from a man over 45 in good health and CMV-seronegative. CDR3 coding DNA: TGTGCCAGCAGCTTCCTAGCGGGGGGGAACACAGATGCGCAGTATTTT. This translates into CASSFLAGGNTDAQYF.